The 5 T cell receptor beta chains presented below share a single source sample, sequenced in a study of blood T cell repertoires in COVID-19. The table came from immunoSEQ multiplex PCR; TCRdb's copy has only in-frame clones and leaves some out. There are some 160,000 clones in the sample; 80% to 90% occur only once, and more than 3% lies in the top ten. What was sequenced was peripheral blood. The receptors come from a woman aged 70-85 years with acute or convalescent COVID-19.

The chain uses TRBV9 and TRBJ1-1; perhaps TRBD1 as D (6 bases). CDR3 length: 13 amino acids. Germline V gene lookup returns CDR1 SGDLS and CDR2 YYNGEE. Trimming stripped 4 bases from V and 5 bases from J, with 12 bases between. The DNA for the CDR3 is TGTGCCAGCAGCCCAACAGGGTTTACTGAAGCTTTCTTT. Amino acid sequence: CASSPTGFTEAFF.

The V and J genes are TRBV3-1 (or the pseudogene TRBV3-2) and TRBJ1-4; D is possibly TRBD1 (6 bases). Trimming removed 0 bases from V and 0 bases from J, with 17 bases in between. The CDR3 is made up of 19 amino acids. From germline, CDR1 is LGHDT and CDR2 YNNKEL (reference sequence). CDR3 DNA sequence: TGTGCCAGCAGCCAAGATCGGGGGGGCCCGCTTGCAACTAATGAAAAACTGTTTTTT. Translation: CASSQDRGGPLATNEKLFF.

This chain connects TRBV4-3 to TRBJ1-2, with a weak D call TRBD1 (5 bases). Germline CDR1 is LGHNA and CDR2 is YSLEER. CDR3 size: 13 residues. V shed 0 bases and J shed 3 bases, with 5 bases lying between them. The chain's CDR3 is CASSQDRDYGYTF. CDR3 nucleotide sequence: TGCGCCAGCAGCCAAGACAGGGACTATGGCTACACCTTC.

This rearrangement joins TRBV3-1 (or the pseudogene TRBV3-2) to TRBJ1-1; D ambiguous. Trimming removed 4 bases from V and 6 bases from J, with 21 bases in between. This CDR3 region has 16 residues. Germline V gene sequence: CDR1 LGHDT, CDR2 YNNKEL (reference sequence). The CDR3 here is CASSPDTVLPIAEAFF. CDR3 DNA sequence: TGTGCCAGCAGCCCCGACACAGTCCTACCAATCGCTGAAGCTTTCTTT.

The CDR3 spells CAIAYGGSYNEQFF. The CDR3 region has the DNA TGTGCCATCGCCTATGGCGGGAGCTACAATGAGCAGTTCTTC. The rearrangement uses TRBV10-3 and TRBJ2-1, with 7 positions matching TRBD2. Trimming at V came to 8 bases and at J to 3 bases, leaving 7 bases not matched to a gene. Germline V gene sequence: CDR1 ENHRY, CDR2 SYGVKD. The CDR3 runs 14 residues.